This TCR beta chain was obtained from a study of radiation and T cells in renal cell carcinoma. Time point indicated: baseline pretreatment blood. Indicated treatment: 15 Gy SBRT to primary tumor, nephrectomy 4 weeks later. After SBRT, blood was collected at 2 and 4 weeks, plus baseline. Sequencing was performed with immunoSEQ multiplex PCR; in TCRdb, only in-frame clones are kept and a portion is missing. The table includes about 150,000 clones, about 88% detected once. This clone was observed a single time. Its target is not known. Germline lookup yields CDR1 SGHTA and CDR2 FQGNSA. V lost 5 bases, J lost 4 bases, and 8 bases lay in between. This CDR3 comprises 12 residues. Study-level points and caveats: Top tumor clonotypes rose in blood 2 weeks post-radiation, then contracted. Without pretreatment biopsies, baseline tumor clonotype presence was undetermined.

The TCR sequence derives from a woman aged 70-85 years with renal cell carcinoma. Sequences were derived from blood, sampled from a patient whose treatment included radiotherapy and nephrectomy. The rearrangement uses TRBV7-2 and TRBJ1-2; D uncertain. This CDR3 reads CASSPTAYGYTF. CDR3 bases: TGTGCCAGCAGCCCGACGGCCTATGGCTACACCTTC.